This T cell receptor (beta chain) comes out of a study of memory CD4+ T cells and cytomegalovirus serostatus. Regarding the study as a whole: Repertoires predicted CMV serostatus with median bootstrapped AUC of roughly 0.95. Of under 200 reported CMV TCRbeta sequences, about 67 were found in memory CD4+ repertoires.

The sort gate was single viable CD3+CD4+CD8-CD45RO+ cells for memory CD4+ T cells. A word on this clone: What it binds is not known.

In the source study's methods: After removing out-of-frame reads, 2 million to 2.5 million distinct TCRbeta sequences remained. Sequenced by immunoSEQ multiplex PCR; TCRdb stores in-frame clones only, minus some. V and J calls and clone size are those listed in that table; D and trimming were worked out from the DNA. Seen here are around 50,000 clones, around four fifths observed once, and the top ten hold about 0.64%. The CDR3 is made up of 13 amino acids. Trimming removed 3 bases from V and 2 bases from J, with 11 bases in between. The germline CDR1 and CDR2 sequences are GTSNPN and SVGIG (reference sequence).

Sequencing used memory CD4+ T cells from blood. The chain uses TRBV30 and TRBJ2-7; no definite D call. The source of this sequence is an adult in good health and CMV-seronegative. This CDR3 reads CAWSKRSPYEQYF. For the CDR3, the DNA is TGTGCCTGGAGCAAACGGTCCCCCTACGAGCAGTACTTC.